A selection of T cell receptor beta chains follows, all from one sample in a study of T-cell reconstitution after alpha-beta-depleted transplantation in children. TCRdb analysed the PCR reads with MiXCR anew, one entry per CDR3 protein. The sample holds around 680,000 distinct CDR3 sequences, approximately 17% seen once. This specimen was PBMCs from the stem cell graft donor, taken from the stem cell graft. The origin of the receptors is a human donor who donated a stem cell graft to a child with acute myeloid leukemia. The CDR3 runs from the conserved cysteine through the conserved F or W. The D gene is left open where the match is weak. Some rows have no size entry. The others give once, few or many, or a class for an expanded clone.

clone size: many
V gene: TRBV7-3
J gene: TRBJ2-2
D gene: -
CDR3 protein: CASSSFASGNTGELFF
CDR3 DNA: TGTGCCAGCAGCTCATTCGCGTCCGGGAACACCGGGGAGCTGTTTTTT

clone size: few
V gene: TRBV7-9
J gene: TRBJ1-2
D gene: TRBD1
CDR3 protein: CASSRQGRGYTF
CDR3 DNA: TGTGCCAGCAGCCGACAGGGGCGAGGCTACACCTTC

clone size: -
V gene: TRBV24-1
J gene: TRBJ2-7
D gene: -
CDR3 protein: CATSDPTLGYEQYF
CDR3 DNA: TGTGCCACCAGTGATCCGACATTAGGCTACGAGCAGTACTTC

clone size: few
V gene: TRBV7-9
J gene: TRBJ1-1
D gene: -
CDR3 protein: CASSWRAPNTEAFF
CDR3 DNA: TGTGCCAGCAGCTGGAGGGCTCCGAACACTGAAGCTTTCTTT

clone size: -
V gene: TRBV24-1
J gene: TRBJ1-5
D gene: -
CDR3 protein: CATSTGSQPQHF
CDR3 DNA: TGTGCCACCAGCACGGGGTCTCAGCCCCAGCATTTT

clone size: many
V gene: TRBV20-1
J gene: TRBJ1-1
D gene: -
CDR3 protein: CSARGPVGAFF
CDR3 DNA: TGCAGTGCTAGAGGCCCAGTGGGAGCTTTCTTT

clone size: many
V gene: TRBV20-1
J gene: TRBJ2-1
D gene: -
CDR3 protein: CSAYDSSYNEQFF
CDR3 DNA: TGCAGTGCTTACGACAGTTCCTACAATGAGCAGTTCTTC

clone size: -
V gene: TRBV29-1
J gene: TRBJ1-1
D gene: -
CDR3 protein: CSVYRENTEAFF
CDR3 DNA: TGCAGCGTTTATCGAGAAAACACTGAAGCTTTCTTT

clone size: -
V gene: TRBV7-2
J gene: TRBJ1-5
D gene: -
CDR3 protein: CASSLAFTVGNQPQHF
CDR3 DNA: TGTGCCAGCAGCTTAGCTTTCACAGTAGGGAATCAGCCCCAGCATTTT

clone size: many
V gene: TRBV20-1
J gene: TRBJ2-5
D gene: -
CDR3 protein: CSGKTSQETQYF
CDR3 DNA: TGCAGTGGCAAGACATCACAAGAGACCCAGTACTTC

clone size: many
V gene: TRBV7-3
J gene: TRBJ1-6
D gene: -
CDR3 protein: CASSLYPTTGFDGALHF
CDR3 DNA: TGTGCCAGCAGCTTATACCCGACGACAGGATTTGATGGTGCCCTCCACTTT

clone size: many
V gene: TRBV24-1
J gene: TRBJ2-5
D gene: -
CDR3 protein: CATSDGQQETQYF
CDR3 DNA: TGTGCCACCAGTGATGGACAACAAGAGACCCAGTACTTC

clone size: few
V gene: TRBV7-2
J gene: TRBJ2-2
D gene: TRBD1
CDR3 protein: CASSTPPGGVNTGELFF
CDR3 DNA: TGTGCCAGCAGCACCCCCCCAGGGGGCGTGAACACCGGGGAGCTGTTTTTT

clone size: many
V gene: TRBV20-1
J gene: TRBJ1-1
D gene: -
CDR3 protein: CSVVFGGKTEAFF
CDR3 DNA: TGCAGTGTGGTGTTCGGCGGGAAGACTGAAGCTTTCTTT

clone size: many
V gene: TRBV6-6
J gene: TRBJ2-1
D gene: -
CDR3 protein: CASSFPGEQFF
CDR3 DNA: TGTGCCAGCAGTTTTCCGGGAGAGCAGTTCTTC

clone size: -
V gene: TRBV7-2
J gene: TRBJ2-5
D gene: -
CDR3 protein: CASSHRANQETQYF
CDR3 DNA: TGTGCCAGCAGCCACAGGGCCAACCAAGAGACCCAGTACTTC

clone size: -
V gene: TRBV6-1
J gene: TRBJ2-7
D gene: TRBD1
CDR3 protein: CASRSGQELYEQYF
CDR3 DNA: TGTGCCAGCAGGTCGGGACAGGAATTATACGAGCAGTACTTC

clone size: many
V gene: TRBV5-6
J gene: TRBJ2-1
D gene: TRBD1
CDR3 protein: CASSLRDRAYNEQFF
CDR3 DNA: TGTGCCAGCAGCTTGAGGGACAGGGCCTACAATGAGCAGTTCTTC

clone size: many
V gene: TRBV20-1
J gene: TRBJ2-2
D gene: TRBD1
CDR3 protein: CSAMDRPNTGELFF
CDR3 DNA: TGCAGTGCTATGGACAGGCCGAACACCGGGGAGCTGTTTTTT

clone size: -
V gene: TRBV6-5
J gene: TRBJ2-1
D gene: -
CDR3 protein: CASSYFGIASYNEQFF
CDR3 DNA: TGTGCCAGCAGTTACTTTGGTATAGCCTCCTACAATGAGCAGTTCTTC

clone size: many
V gene: TRBV5-6
J gene: TRBJ2-5
D gene: -
CDR3 protein: CASSFFGEETQYF
CDR3 DNA: TGTGCCAGCAGCTTCTTCGGGGAGGAGACCCAGTACTTC

clone size: many
V gene: TRBV20-1
J gene: TRBJ2-4
D gene: -
CDR3 protein: CSANLPVGQLNIQYF
CDR3 DNA: TGCAGTGCTAATTTGCCCGTAGGGCAGTTAAACATTCAGTACTTC

clone size: many
V gene: TRBV20-1
J gene: TRBJ2-7
D gene: -
CDR3 protein: CSARVLSGLKYEQYF
CDR3 DNA: TGCAGTGCTAGAGTCTTATCGGGACTTAAGTACGAGCAGTACTTC

clone size: many
V gene: TRBV7-2
J gene: TRBJ1-2
D gene: -
CDR3 protein: CASSLAWRNYGYTF
CDR3 DNA: TGTGCCAGCAGCTTAGCGTGGCGGAACTATGGCTACACCTTC

clone size: -
V gene: TRBV7-3
J gene: TRBJ2-3
D gene: -
CDR3 protein: CASSPTGISTDTQYF
CDR3 DNA: TGTGCCAGCAGCCCGACTGGGATAAGCACAGATACGCAGTATTTT

clone size: few
V gene: TRBV20-1
J gene: TRBJ1-2
D gene: -
CDR3 protein: CSASSPLSGDVNYGYTF
CDR3 DNA: TGCAGTGCTAGCTCCCCTCTTAGTGGAGACGTTAACTATGGCTACACCTTC

clone size: few
V gene: TRBV7-6
J gene: TRBJ1-6
D gene: -
CDR3 protein: CASSPGTGISTLHF
CDR3 DNA: TGTGCCAGCAGCCCCGGGACGGGGATTTCGACCCTCCACTTT

clone size: few
V gene: TRBV5-1
J gene: TRBJ2-5
D gene: -
CDR3 protein: CASSLVGTETQYF
CDR3 DNA: TGCGCCAGCAGCTTGGTCGGTACGGAGACCCAGTACTTC

clone size: many
V gene: TRBV20-1
J gene: TRBJ2-1
D gene: -
CDR3 protein: CSAPNWAGRPYNEQFF
CDR3 DNA: TGCAGTGCTCCCAACTGGGCAGGGCGCCCCTACAATGAGCAGTTCTTC

clone size: -
V gene: TRBV15
J gene: TRBJ2-5
D gene: -
CDR3 protein: CATSTSGTQETQYF
CDR3 DNA: TGTGCCACCAGCACATCAGGGACCCAAGAGACCCAGTACTTC

clone size: -
V gene: TRBV20-1
J gene: TRBJ1-1
D gene: -
CDR3 protein: CSARVSAPSRTEAFF
CDR3 DNA: TGCAGTGCTAGAGTGTCAGCCCCCAGCAGGACTGAAGCTTTCTTT

clone size: few
V gene: TRBV7-2
J gene: TRBJ2-2
D gene: TRBD1
CDR3 protein: CASRFGQGKTGELFF
CDR3 DNA: TGTGCCAGCAGATTCGGACAGGGCAAGACCGGGGAGCTGTTTTTT

clone size: -
V gene: TRBV15
J gene: TRBJ2-6
D gene: -
CDR3 protein: CATSNRAGANVLTF
CDR3 DNA: TGTGCCACCAGCAACCGGGCTGGGGCCAACGTCCTGACTTTC

clone size: many
V gene: TRBV20-1
J gene: TRBJ2-6
D gene: TRBD1
CDR3 protein: CSARDGRGSPGVLTF
CDR3 DNA: TGCAGTGCTAGAGACGGCAGGGGGTCCCCGGGCGTCCTGACTTTC

clone size: -
V gene: TRBV6-2/TRBV6-3
J gene: TRBJ2-6
D gene: TRBD1
CDR3 protein: CASNLGQGGFSGANVLTF
CDR3 DNA: TGTGCCAGCAATTTGGGACAGGGAGGATTCTCTGGGGCCAACGTCCTGACTTTC

clone size: -
V gene: TRBV12-3/TRBV12-4
J gene: TRBJ1-6
D gene: TRBD1
CDR3 protein: CASSLGGQGPSPLHF
CDR3 DNA: TGTGCCAGCAGTTTAGGGGGACAGGGTCCTTCACCCCTCCACTTT

clone size: -
V gene: TRBV30
J gene: TRBJ1-2
D gene: -
CDR3 protein: CAWSRRQVYGYTF
CDR3 DNA: TGTGCCTGGAGCCGCAGACAGGTCTATGGCTACACCTTC

clone size: few
V gene: TRBV6-2/TRBV6-3
J gene: TRBJ1-1
D gene: TRBD1
CDR3 protein: CASSYSRGGQANTEAFF
CDR3 DNA: TGTGCCAGCAGTTACTCGAGAGGGGGACAGGCGAACACTGAAGCTTTCTTT

clone size: many
V gene: TRBV29-1
J gene: TRBJ1-1
D gene: -
CDR3 protein: CSVENGTEAFF
CDR3 DNA: TGCAGCGTTGAGAACGGCACTGAAGCTTTCTTT

clone size: few
V gene: TRBV20-1
J gene: TRBJ2-2
D gene: TRBD2
CDR3 protein: CSAREYGGVSDTGELFF
CDR3 DNA: TGCAGTGCTAGAGAATACGGGGGGGTGTCGGACACCGGGGAGCTGTTTTTT

clone size: few
V gene: TRBV5-1
J gene: TRBJ2-5
D gene: TRBD1
CDR3 protein: CASSSEPDRGKTQYF
CDR3 DNA: TGCGCCAGCAGCTCGGAACCCGACAGGGGAAAGACCCAGTACTTC

clone size: -
V gene: TRBV6-2/TRBV6-3
J gene: TRBJ1-2
D gene: -
CDR3 protein: CASRPSGTDYGYTF
CDR3 DNA: TGTGCCAGCAGGCCGTCCGGGACGGACTATGGCTACACCTTC

clone size: -
V gene: TRBV11-2
J gene: TRBJ2-1
D gene: TRBD1
CDR3 protein: CASTYRGRDNEQFF
CDR3 DNA: TGTGCCAGCACCTACAGGGGAAGGGACAATGAGCAGTTCTTC

clone size: few
V gene: TRBV12-3/TRBV12-4
J gene: TRBJ2-5
D gene: -
CDR3 protein: CASSFLSGQETQYF
CDR3 DNA: TGTGCCAGCAGTTTCCTTAGCGGCCAAGAGACCCAGTACTTC